Shown below are 16 T cell receptor beta chains from a single sample sequenced in a study of OX40 agonist ivuxolimab in advanced cancers. Clones were read by immunoSEQ multiplex PCR, and TCRdb kept only the in-frame ones, dropping some. The table has tens of thousands of clones, roughly 80% seen once. The sequencing used CD4+ or CD8+ T cells sorted from blood, collected in a trial of the OX40 agonist ivuxolimab. Source of these receptors: an adult with an advanced solid tumor such as melanoma, head and neck, liver or kidney cancer.

The genes are TRBV5-5 and TRBJ1-6; D perhaps matches TRBD1 (5 bases). The CDR3 is made up of 17 amino acids. V lost 0 bases to trimming and J lost 1 base, with 11 bases between them. Germline CDR1 SGHKS, CDR2 YYEKEE (reference sequence). CDR3: CASSLVSQGSYNSPLHF. The CDR3 bases are TGTGCCAGCAGCTTGGTTTCGCAGGGTTCCTATAATTCACCCCTCCACTTT.

The gene calls are TRBV19 and TRBJ2-7, with D maybe TRBD1 (6 bases). The germline V gene has CDR1 LNHDA and CDR2 SQIVND (reference sequence). This CDR3 is 14 amino acids long. V was cut by 11 bases and J by 4 bases, with 21 bases left in between. CDR3 bases: TGTGCCTGCCAAACCCGGGACACCGAATACGAGCAGTACGTC. Amino acids: CACQTRDTEYEQYV.

V usage is TRBV6-5 and J usage is TRBJ2-7; 12 bases are shared with TRBD2. J lost 6 bases, V lost 4 bases, and 1 base had no gene match. CDR1 and CDR2 (germline): MNHEY, SVGAGI. The CDR3 covers 13 residues. The DNA for the CDR3 is TGTGCCAGCAGTTCGGGACTAGCGGGCGAGCAGTACTTC. Translation: CASSSGLAGEQYF.

This clone was detected ten times or more. The V gene is TRBV11-2, the J gene TRBJ1-2; D ambiguous. V was trimmed by 1 base and J by 10 bases, leaving 16 bases between them. The germline gives CDR1 SGHAT, CDR2 FQNNGV. The CDR3 consists of 14 residues. In DNA, the CDR3 is TGTGCCAGCAGCTTAGTAGCAGACGGACGGACCTACACCTTC. This translates into CASSLVADGRTYTF.

The genes are TRBV2 and TRBJ1-1; D remains ambiguous. Trimming took 6 bases from V and 2 from J, leaving 10 bases between them. Germline assignment: CDR1 SNHLY and CDR2 FYNNEI. The CDR3 is 13 residues long. CDR3 nucleotide sequence: TGTGCCAGCAGGCTGAACCTAAACACTGAAGCTTTCTTT. Its translation is CASRLNLNTEAFF.

The chain uses TRBV18 and TRBJ1-1; maybe TRBD1 (6 bases). The V end lost 2 bases, the J end lost 5 bases, and 15 bases lay between the germline ends. The CDR3 consists of 15 residues. CDR1 and CDR2 from the germline V gene are KGHSH and LQKENI. DNA of the CDR3: TGTGCCAGCTCACCATTTGCAGGGGCCGGAACTGAAGCTTTCTTT. Its protein product is CASSPFAGAGTEAFF.

This chain uses TRBV4-3 with TRBJ1-1; D gene ambiguous. Germline CDR1 is LGHNA and CDR2 is YSLEER. V lost 0 bases to trimming and J lost 3 bases, with 17 bases between them. The CDR3 is made up of 17 amino acids. CDR3 DNA sequence: TGCGCCAGCAGCCAAGAATTGGCCATGAGGGAGCACACTGAAGCTTTCTTT. Protein sequence: CASSQELAMREHTEAFF.

This clone showed up just a few times. The V call is TRBV27, the J call TRBJ2-7, with a weak D call TRBD2 (6 bases). V lost 8 bases and J 5 bases, leaving 19 bases between the germline ends. Germline V CDR1 and CDR2: MNHEY, SMNVEV (reference sequence). There are 14 residues in the CDR3. The CDR3 nucleotides are TGTGCCAGCGGGGCTGTCGGGGGTGTGAACGAGCAGTACTTC. Translation gives CASGAVGGVNEQYF.

A remark on this clone: In the same sample, other DNA sequences code for this CDR3. This chain connects TRBV7-2 to TRBJ2-7; 7 nucleotides agree with TRBD1. This CDR3 has 14 amino acids. V shed 5 bases and J 3 bases; nucleotides not matched to a gene: 7. Germline-derived CDR1 and CDR2 are SGHTA and FQGNSA. The CDR3 DNA is TGTGCCAGCAGCAGTCGACAGGGAAGCTACGAGCAGTACTTC. Translating it yields CASSSRQGSYEQYF.

The chain combines TRBV5-4 with TRBJ1-1, with D hard to call. Germline-derived CDR1 and CDR2 are SGHNT and YYREEE (reference sequence). The CDR3 runs 15 residues. V lost 4 bases, J lost 1 base, and 14 bases lay in between. The CDR3 DNA follows: TGTGCCAGCAGCGATAGGGTTTTCCGGAACACTGAAGCTTTCTTT. Translation: CASSDRVFRNTEAFF. Combining the CDR3 with reference TRBV5-4 and TRBJ1-1 gives the whole variable domain ETGVTQSPTHLIKTRGQQVTLRCSSQSGHNTVSWYQQALGQGPQFIFQYYREEENGRGNFPPRFSGLQFPNYSSELNVNALELDDSALYLCASSDRVFRNTEAFFGQGTRLTVV.

This clone was found once. V usage is TRBV2 and J usage is TRBJ1-1, with 8 bases aligning to TRBD1. The CDR3 consists of 19 residues. The V and J ends lost 7 bases and 0 bases, in that order; junction bases with no gene match: 19. Germline lookup yields CDR1 SNHLY and CDR2 FYNNEI. CDR3 sequence reads: CASTRPLDNRGKLNTEAFF. The CDR3 DNA is TGTGCCAGCACTCGCCCCCTGGATAACAGGGGGAAATTGAACACTGAAGCTTTCTTT.

The gene calls are TRBV7-6 and TRBJ1-2; D not resolved. The germline V and J ends were trimmed by 1 base and 4 bases, with 13 bases remaining between them. The CDR3 sequence is 15 residues long. In germline, CDR1 is SGHVS, CDR2 FNYEAQ. CDR3 bases: TGTGCCAGCAGCTTAGAGGCTTCGGTGACCTATGGCTACACCTTC. This translates into CASSLEASVTYGYTF.

The V call is TRBV2, the J call TRBJ2-7; D gene unclear. Germline loops: CDR1 SNHLY, CDR2 FYNNEI. The ends were cut back, 1 base at V and 4 bases at J, with 8 bases in the middle. The CDR3 contains 13 residues. The CDR3 loop is CASSEGRRYEQYV. CDR3 bases: TGTGCCAGCAGTGAAGGGCGAAGGTACGAGCAGTACGTC.

This rearrangement joins TRBV5-4 to TRBJ1-1, with D unresolved. The CDR3 runs to 14 residues. From germline, CDR1 is SGHNT and CDR2 YYREEE (reference sequence). Trimming cost V 1 base and J 0 bases, with 7 bases left between them. The CDR3 sequence: CASSLKTMNTEAFF. The CDR3, as DNA: TGTGCCAGCAGCTTGAAGACTATGAACACTGAAGCTTTCTTT.

DNA for the CDR3: TGTGCCAGCAGCTTGGGGCAGGGGGGGTACAATGAGCAGTTCTTC. Encoded protein: CASSLGQGGYNEQFF. J is TRBJ2-1 and V is TRBV5-4; perhaps D is TRBD1 or TRBD2 (7 bases each). The CDR3 covers 15 residues. Trimming cost V 0 bases and J 4 bases, with 11 bases left between them. CDR1 is SGHNT, CDR2 YYREEE, per germline (reference sequence).

A single count supports this clone. This chain joins TRBV2 and TRBJ1-2; TRBD1 is a possible D gene (6 bases). The germline V gene has CDR1 SNHLY and CDR2 FYNNEI. The V end lost 7 bases, the J end lost 8 bases, and 23 bases lay between the germline ends. This CDR3 region has 15 residues. CDR3 region: CASTRGLGLSVGYTF. CDR3 DNA sequence: TGTGCCAGCACCAGGGGATTGGGGTTGTCCGTCGGCTACACCTTC. Based on the CDR3 plus reference TRBV2 and TRBJ1-2, the full variable domain is EPEVTQTPSHQVTQMGQEVILRCVPISNHLYFYWYRQILGQKVEFLVSFYNNEISEKSEIFDDQFSVERPDGSNFTLKIRSTKLEDSAMYFCASTRGLGLSVGYTFGSGTRLTVV.